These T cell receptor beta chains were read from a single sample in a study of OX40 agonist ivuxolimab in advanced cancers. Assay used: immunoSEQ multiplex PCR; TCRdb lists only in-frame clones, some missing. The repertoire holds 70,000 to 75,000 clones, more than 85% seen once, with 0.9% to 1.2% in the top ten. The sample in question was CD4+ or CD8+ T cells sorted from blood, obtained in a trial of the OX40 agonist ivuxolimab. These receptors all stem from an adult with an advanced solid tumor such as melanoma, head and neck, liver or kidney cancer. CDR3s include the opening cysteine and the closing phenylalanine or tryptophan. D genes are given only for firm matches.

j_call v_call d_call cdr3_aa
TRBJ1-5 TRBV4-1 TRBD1 CASSQDRGPGGNQPQHF
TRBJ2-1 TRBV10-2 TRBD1 CASSEVGTGIGEQFF
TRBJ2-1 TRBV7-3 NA CASSLSSPHNEQFF
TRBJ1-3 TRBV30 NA CAWTAGGNTIYF
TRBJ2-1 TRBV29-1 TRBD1 CSAGQDTYNEQFF
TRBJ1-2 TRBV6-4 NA CASSPRPGDGYTF
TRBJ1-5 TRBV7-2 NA CASSLDGASNQPQHF
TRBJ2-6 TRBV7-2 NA CASSLAGSGANVLTF
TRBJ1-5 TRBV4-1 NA CASSRGSQPQHF
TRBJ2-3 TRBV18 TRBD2 CASSPFDGGNTDTQYF
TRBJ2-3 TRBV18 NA CASSPTLAPLDTQYF
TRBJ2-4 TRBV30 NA CAWALGGTSDIQYF
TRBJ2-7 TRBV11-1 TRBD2 CASSISSGREYEQYF
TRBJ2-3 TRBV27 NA CASSLRRTSDTQYF
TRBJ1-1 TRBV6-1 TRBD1 CASSIDRGQNTEAFF
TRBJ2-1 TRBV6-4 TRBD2 CASSETSGRVEQFF
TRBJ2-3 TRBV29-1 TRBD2 CSVSAGEVYTQYF
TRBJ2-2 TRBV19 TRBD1 CASRGQGFGELFF
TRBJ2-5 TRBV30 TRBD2 CAWERGAEETQYF
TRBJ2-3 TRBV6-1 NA CASVRDPTNTDTQYF
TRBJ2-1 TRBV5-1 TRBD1 CASSLTGVIYNEQFF
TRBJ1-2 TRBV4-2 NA CASSQDRSSYGYTF
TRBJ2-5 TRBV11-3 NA CASPPSGQETQYF
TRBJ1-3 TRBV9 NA CASSVSFSGNTIYF
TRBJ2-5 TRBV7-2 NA CASSLSGWQETQYF
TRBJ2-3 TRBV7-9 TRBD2 CASSLAGGPSTQYF
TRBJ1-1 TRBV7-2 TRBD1 CASSLNRGGGTEAFF
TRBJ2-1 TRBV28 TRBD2 CASRTSGSGYNEQFF
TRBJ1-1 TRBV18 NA CASSPGRTSPNTEAFF
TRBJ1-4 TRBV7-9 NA CASSQVGQKLFF
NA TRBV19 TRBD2 CASSKTGTSGSYEQYF
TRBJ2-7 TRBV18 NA CASSPFDRREQYF
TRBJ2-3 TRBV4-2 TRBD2 CASSPPLAGGPGGTDTQYF
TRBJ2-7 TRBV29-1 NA CSVDSGSYEQYF
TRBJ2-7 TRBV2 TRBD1 CASTRGTGLQEQYF
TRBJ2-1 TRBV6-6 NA CASRPPERNEQFF
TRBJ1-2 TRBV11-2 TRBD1 CASSLGLTGNGYTF
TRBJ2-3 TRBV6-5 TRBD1 CASRLTGGSDTQYF
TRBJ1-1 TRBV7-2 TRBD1 CASTSGQMNTEAFF
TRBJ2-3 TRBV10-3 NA CAIGGTDTQYF
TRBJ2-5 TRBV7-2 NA CASSSANGRETQYF
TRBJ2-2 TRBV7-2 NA CASSSAVTGELFF
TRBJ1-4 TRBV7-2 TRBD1 CASRPTGGGGEKLFF
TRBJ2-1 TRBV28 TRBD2 CASSLWTSGINEQFF
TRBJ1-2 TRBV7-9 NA CASSLEWDGKNGYTF
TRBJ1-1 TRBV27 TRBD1 CASSPRQGATEAFF
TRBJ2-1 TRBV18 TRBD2 CASSPPSPASGRVREQFF
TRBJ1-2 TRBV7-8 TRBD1 CASSAGDRIYGYTF
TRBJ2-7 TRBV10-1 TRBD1 CASSDCRTGDRSYEQYF
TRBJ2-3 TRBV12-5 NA CASGSSGRDTQYF
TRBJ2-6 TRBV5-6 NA CASSLGNSGANVLTF
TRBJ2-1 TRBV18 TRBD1 CASSPLWTGYNEQFF
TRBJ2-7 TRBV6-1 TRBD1 CASTPGGVYEQYF
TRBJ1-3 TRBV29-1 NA CSALTGSGNTIYF